The text below deals with one T cell receptor (beta chain). Antigen unknown. These data are taken from a study of blood T cells in healthy people across ages. The CDR3 runs to 14 residues. The V gene's germline CDR1 is DFQATT and CDR2 SNEGSKA (reference sequence). Trimming stripped 3 bases from V and 0 bases from J, with 12 bases between. For the second PCR, which ran for 7 to 11 cycles, a sample-barcoded 5' primer and a J-beta primer mix were used. MiXCR, run by TCRdb on the 5' RACE reads, gives a single entry per CDR3 protein. The table records some 880,000 distinct CDR3 sequences, around 36% of them present only once. Study-wide findings and caveats: Long-lived donors exceeded aged donors in naive CD4+ cells and diversity.

PBMCs numbering at least 6.5 million were isolated per sample. This chain uses TRBV20-1 with TRBJ2-7; D may be TRBD2 (6 bases). Sequencing was carried out using blood. The receptor was isolated from a young man in good health. The CDR3 bases are TGCAGTGCTAGCGGGACTGGCGGCTCCTACGAGCAGTACTTC. Amino acids: CSASGTGGSYEQYF.